Presented here are 16 T cell receptor beta chains from one specimen sequenced in a study of T cells after posttransplantation cyclophosphamide. Assay used: immunoSEQ multiplex PCR; TCRdb lists only in-frame clones, some missing. The table lists 9,500 to 15,000 clones, 80% to 85% of them singletons. Control samples came 1 year after myeloablative marrow transplants with methotrexate plus calcineurin inhibitor. The input for sequencing was PBMCs, taken about 370 days after allogeneic stem cell transplant with calcineurin inhibitor and methotrexate. The receptor set was obtained from a male patient aged 25-45 years who received an allogeneic stem cell transplant from an unrelated donor, was CMV-positive, and had acute GVHD only. Part of the T cell pool may stem from the graft donor.

The gene calls are TRBV6-5 and TRBJ1-2; TRBD1 aligns across 7 bases. The germline V gene has CDR1 MNHEY and CDR2 SVGAGI. This CDR3 region has 13 residues. V dropped 6 bases and J dropped 4; count of bases not matched to a gene: 5. The CDR3 coding sequence is TGTGCCAGCAGGCGGGACAGCATCTATGGCTACACCTTC. Amino acids: CASRRDSIYGYTF.

The J gene is TRBJ1-5, the V gene TRBV4-2; 10 bases match TRBD1. The CDR3 is 15 amino acids. V shed 0 bases, J shed 12 bases, and the junction held 8 bases outside the gene matches. Per germline, CDR1 LGHNA and CDR2 YNFKEQ. The CDR3 loop is CASSQDRDRGAGQHF. CDR3 coding DNA: TGTGCCAGCAGCCAAGACAGGGACAGGGGCGCTGGCCAGCATTTT.

This sequence joins TRBV5-1 and TRBJ1-1, with 8 bases matching TRBD1. The CDR3 totals 12 residues. The ends lost 4 bases at V and 6 bases at J; junction bases unmatched: 2. Germline V gene sequence: CDR1 SGHRS, CDR2 YFSETQ. CDR3 residues: CASSKQGAEAFF. The CDR3 DNA reads as TGCGCCAGCAGCAAACAGGGGGCTGAAGCTTTCTTT.

V gene TRBV29-1 combines with J gene TRBJ2-5; D not resolved. V was shortened by 5 bases and J by 1 base, with 8 bases between the two germline ends. The length of the CDR3 is 12 residues. Looked up from germline, CDR1 is SQVTM and CDR2 is ANQGSEA. The CDR3 reads CSVQQLQETQYF. The DNA for the CDR3 is TGCAGCGTTCAACAGCTCCAAGAGACCCAGTACTTC.

V and J are TRBV7-6 and TRBJ1-4, with 9 bases that match TRBD1. The length of the CDR3 is 16 residues. With 6 bases clipped from V and 0 bases from J, the junction kept 5 bases outside the gene matches. Germline CDR1 reads SGHVS; CDR2 reads FNYEAQ. This chain's CDR3 is CASSSGQGTTNEKLFF. In DNA, the CDR3 is TGTGCCAGCAGTTCGGGACAGGGAACAACTAATGAAAAACTGTTTTTT.

The chain is built from TRBV30 and TRBJ2-2; 14 bases line up with TRBD2. The CDR3 length is 19 residues. CDR1 GTSNPN and CDR2 SVGIG come from the germline V gene (reference sequence). As DNA, the CDR3 is TGTGCTTCAATCCCTCCTTTGACTAGCGGGAGGGGCGACACCGGGGAGCTGTTTTTT. Encoded protein: CASIPPLTSGRGDTGELFF. Full variable domain (remainder filled in from reference TRBV30 and TRBJ2-2): SQTIHQWPATLVQPVGSPLSLECTVEGTSNPNLYWYRQAAGRGLQLLFYSVGIGQISSEVPQNLSASRPQDRQFILSSKKLLLSDSGFYLCASIPPLTSGRGDTGELFFGEGSRLTVL.

The rearrangement links TRBV27 to TRBJ2-2, with unresolved D. V was trimmed by 6 bases and J by 6 bases, leaving 8 bases between them. CDR1 is MNHEY and CDR2 is SMNVEV in the germline V gene (reference sequence). The CDR3 is made up of 12 amino acids. The CDR3 DNA is TGTGCCAGCAGCCCCCCCGCCGGGGAGCTGTTTTTT. As protein: CASSPPAGELFF.

This chain connects TRBV7-6 to TRBJ1-5; no clear D gene. Germline CDR1 reads SGHVS; CDR2 reads FNYEAQ. The V end lost 5 bases, the J end lost 2 bases, and 7 bases lay between the germline ends. The CDR3 consists of 13 residues. CDR3 sequence reads: CASSDGGNQPQHF. The CDR3 nucleotides are TGTGCCAGCAGCGACGGAGGCAATCAGCCCCAGCATTTT.

This chain joins TRBV6-5 and TRBJ2-7, with 9 bases lining up with TRBD1. Per germline, CDR1 MNHEY and CDR2 SVGAGI. CDR3 length: 14 amino acids. Germline trimming cut 2 bases from V and 6 bases from J; bases unmatched to any gene: 5. CDR3 amino acids: CASSYPGQGSEQYF. The CDR3 nucleotides read TGTGCCAGCAGTTACCCGGGACAGGGAAGCGAGCAGTACTTC.

The gene calls are TRBV28 and TRBJ1-1; 7 positions agree with TRBD1. The CDR3 is 13 residues long. The germline gives CDR1 MDHEN, CDR2 SYDVKM. V dropped 5 bases and J dropped 3; count of bases not matched to a gene: 3. The CDR3 here is CASSHRGYTEAFF. The CDR3 nucleotides read TGTGCCAGCAGTCACAGGGGCTACACTGAAGCTTTCTTT.

The chain has TRBV10-1 and TRBJ1-6; a possible D gene is TRBD1 (5 bases). Germline V lookup: CDR1 WNHNN, CDR2 SYGVQD (reference sequence). Trimming stripped 4 bases from V and 7 bases from J, with 11 bases between. This CDR3 comprises 14 residues. CDR3 in DNA: TGCGCCAGCAGTGGGGGGGGTAGAAATTCACCCCTCCACTTT. Translated: CASSGGGRNSPLHF.

The V and J genes are TRBV7-2 and TRBJ2-7; no definite D call. This CDR3 comprises 13 residues. Trimming pared 3 bases from V and 2 bases from J, leaving 8 bases between. CDR1 SGHTA and CDR2 FQGNSA come from the germline V gene. This chain's CDR3 is CASSFVVAYEQYF. The CDR3 DNA follows: TGTGCCAGCAGCTTTGTAGTCGCCTACGAGCAGTACTTC. Full variable domain (remainder filled in from reference TRBV7-2 and TRBJ2-7): GAGVSQSPSNKVTEKGKDVELRCDPISGHTALYWYRQSLGQGLEFLIYFQGNSAPDKSGLPSDRFSAERTGGSVSTLTIQRTQQEDSAVYLCASSFVVAYEQYFGPGTRLTVT.

The rearrangement uses TRBV7-2 and TRBJ1-1, with D uncertain. The CDR3 runs to 13 residues. Trimming left V 5 bases short and J 4 bases short, with 11 bases between. CDR1 is SGHTA, CDR2 FQGNSA, per germline. The CDR3 DNA follows: TGTGCCAGCAGCCCCCGAGGGATCACTGAAGCTTTCTTT. Its protein is CASSPRGITEAFF.

This chain joins TRBV5-1 and TRBJ2-1; 10 bases are a match to TRBD2. Germline assignment: CDR1 SGHRS and CDR2 YFSETQ. V dropped 5 bases and J dropped 10; count of bases not matched to a gene: 6. The CDR3 runs 13 residues. The CDR3 sequence is CASSPSGGGEQFF. The DNA for the CDR3 is TGCGCCAGCAGTCCTAGCGGGGGTGGGGAGCAGTTCTTC.

V is TRBV29-1 and J is TRBJ2-7; possibly TRBD2 for D (5 bases). The germline V gene encodes CDR1 SQVTM and CDR2 ANQGSEA. This CDR3 contains 15 residues. The V gene lost 6 bases and the J gene lost 0 bases, with 18 bases spanning the gap. This chain's CDR3 is CSVRSLVRGSYEQYF. The CDR3 nucleotides are TGCAGCGTCAGATCCCTCGTTCGGGGCTCCTACGAGCAGTACTTC.

This clone showed up just a few times. The chain uses TRBV7-9 and TRBJ2-2; D is unresolved. Between the trimmed V and J ends, which lost 7 bases and 5 bases, there was a span of 14 bases. The V gene's germline CDR1 is SEHNR and CDR2 FQNEAQ (reference sequence). This CDR3 is 14 amino acids long. CDR3 sequence: CASTHYTPTGELFF. DNA for the CDR3: TGTGCCAGCACTCACTACACCCCGACCGGGGAGCTGTTTTTT. Full variable domain (outside the CDR3, taken from reference TRBV7-9 and TRBJ2-2): DTGVSQNPRHKITKRGQNVTFRCDPISEHNRLYWYRQTLGQGPEFLTYFQNEAQLEKSRLLSDRFSAERPKGSFSTLEIQRTEQGDSAMYLCASTHYTPTGELFFGEGSRLTVL.